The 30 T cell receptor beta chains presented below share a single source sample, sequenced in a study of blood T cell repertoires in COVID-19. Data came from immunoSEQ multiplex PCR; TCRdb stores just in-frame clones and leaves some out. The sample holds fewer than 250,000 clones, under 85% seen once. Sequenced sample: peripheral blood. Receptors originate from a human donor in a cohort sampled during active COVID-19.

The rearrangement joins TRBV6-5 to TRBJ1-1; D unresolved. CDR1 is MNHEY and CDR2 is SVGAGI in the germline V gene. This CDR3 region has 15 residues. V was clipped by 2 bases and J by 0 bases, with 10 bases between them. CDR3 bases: TGTGCCAGCAGTTACGTCAGGCTATTGAACACTGAAGCTTTCTTT. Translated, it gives CASSYVRLLNTEAFF.

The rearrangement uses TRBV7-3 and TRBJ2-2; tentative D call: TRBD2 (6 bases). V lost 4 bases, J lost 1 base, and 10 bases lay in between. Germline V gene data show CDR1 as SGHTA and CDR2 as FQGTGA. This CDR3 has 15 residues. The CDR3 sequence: CASSSTSLNTGELFF. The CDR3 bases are TGTGCCAGCAGCTCAACTAGCCTGAACACCGGGGAGCTGTTTTTT. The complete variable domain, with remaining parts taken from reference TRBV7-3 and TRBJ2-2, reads GAGVSQTPSNKVTEKGKYVELRCDPISGHTALYWYRQSLGQGPEFLIYFQGTGAADDSGLPNDRFFAVRPEGSVSTLKIQRTERGDSAVYLCASSSTSLNTGELFFGEGSRLTVL.

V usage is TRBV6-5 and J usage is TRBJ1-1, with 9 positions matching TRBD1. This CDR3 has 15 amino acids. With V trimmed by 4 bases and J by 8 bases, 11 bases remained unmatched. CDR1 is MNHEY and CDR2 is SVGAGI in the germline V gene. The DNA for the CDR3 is TGTGCCAGCAGTTCGGGACAGGGAAAAACAACGGAAGCTTTCTTT. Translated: CASSSGQGKTTEAFF.

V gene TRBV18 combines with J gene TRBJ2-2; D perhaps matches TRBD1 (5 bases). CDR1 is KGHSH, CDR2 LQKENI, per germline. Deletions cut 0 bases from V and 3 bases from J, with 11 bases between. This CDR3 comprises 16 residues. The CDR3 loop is CASSPPAGKDTGELFF. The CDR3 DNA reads TGTGCCAGCTCACCACCGGCAGGGAAGGACACCGGGGAGCTGTTTTTT.

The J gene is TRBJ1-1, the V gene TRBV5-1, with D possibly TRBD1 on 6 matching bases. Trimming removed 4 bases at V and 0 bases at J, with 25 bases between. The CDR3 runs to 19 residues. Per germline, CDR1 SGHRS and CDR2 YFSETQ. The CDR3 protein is CASSVSTGPRLAMNTEAFF. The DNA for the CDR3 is TGCGCCAGCAGCGTTAGTACAGGGCCCCGCCTCGCCATGAACACTGAAGCTTTCTTT.

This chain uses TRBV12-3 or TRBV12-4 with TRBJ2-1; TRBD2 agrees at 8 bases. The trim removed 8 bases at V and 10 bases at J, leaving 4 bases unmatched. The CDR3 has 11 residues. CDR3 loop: CASRGGLEQFF. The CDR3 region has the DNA TGTGCCAGCCGGGGGGGACTAGAGCAGTTCTTC.

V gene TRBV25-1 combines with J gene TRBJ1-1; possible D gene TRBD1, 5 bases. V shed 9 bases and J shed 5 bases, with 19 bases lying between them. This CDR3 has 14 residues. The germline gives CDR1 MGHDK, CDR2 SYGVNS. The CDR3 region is CASTKGFGGTEAFF. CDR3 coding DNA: TGTGCCAGTACAAAGGGATTCGGGGGAACTGAAGCTTTCTTT.

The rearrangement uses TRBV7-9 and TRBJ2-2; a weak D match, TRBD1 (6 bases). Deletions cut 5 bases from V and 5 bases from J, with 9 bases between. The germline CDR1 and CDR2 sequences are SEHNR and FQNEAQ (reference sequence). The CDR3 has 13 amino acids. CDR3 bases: TGTGCCAGCAGCCGGACAGAGACCGGGGAGCTGTTTTTT. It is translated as CASSRTETGELFF.

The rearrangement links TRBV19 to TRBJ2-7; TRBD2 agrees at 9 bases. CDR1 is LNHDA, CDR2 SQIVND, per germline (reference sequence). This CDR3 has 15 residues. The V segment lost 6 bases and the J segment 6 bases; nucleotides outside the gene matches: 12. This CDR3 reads CASRETGTAGGEQYF. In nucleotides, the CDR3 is TGTGCCAGTAGGGAAACCGGGACAGCGGGGGGCGAGCAGTACTTC.

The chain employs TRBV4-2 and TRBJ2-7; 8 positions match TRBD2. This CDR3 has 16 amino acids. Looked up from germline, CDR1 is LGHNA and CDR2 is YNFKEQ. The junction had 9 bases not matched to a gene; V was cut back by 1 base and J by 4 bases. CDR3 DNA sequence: TGTGCCAGCAGCCAAGGGGGTCCGGCTAGCGGGTACGAGCAGTACTTC. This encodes CASSQGGPASGYEQYF.

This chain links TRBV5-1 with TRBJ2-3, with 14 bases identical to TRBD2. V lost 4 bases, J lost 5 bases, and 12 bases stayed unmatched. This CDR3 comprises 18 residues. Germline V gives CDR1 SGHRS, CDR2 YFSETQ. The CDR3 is CASSRGTSGGHRGDTQYF. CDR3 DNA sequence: TGCGCCAGCAGCCGAGGGACTAGCGGGGGTCACCGCGGAGATACGCAGTATTTT.

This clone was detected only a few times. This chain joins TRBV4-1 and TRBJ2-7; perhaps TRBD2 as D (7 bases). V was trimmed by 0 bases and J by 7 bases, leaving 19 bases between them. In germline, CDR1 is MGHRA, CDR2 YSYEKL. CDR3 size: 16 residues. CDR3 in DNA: TGCGCCAGCAGCCAAGAAAAGGGGGGGGGACTTGAGGAGCAGTACTTC. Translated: CASSQEKGGGLEEQYF.

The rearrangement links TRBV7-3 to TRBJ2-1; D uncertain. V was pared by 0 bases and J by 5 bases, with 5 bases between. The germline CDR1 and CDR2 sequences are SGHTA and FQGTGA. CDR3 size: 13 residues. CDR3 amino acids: CASSLTLNNEQFF. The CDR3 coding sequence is TGTGCCAGCAGCTTAACGCTAAACAATGAGCAGTTCTTC.

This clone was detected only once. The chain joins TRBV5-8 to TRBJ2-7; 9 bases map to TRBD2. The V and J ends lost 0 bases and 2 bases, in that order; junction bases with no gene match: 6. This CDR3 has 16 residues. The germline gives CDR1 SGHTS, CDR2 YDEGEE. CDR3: CASSLVRTSDTYEQYF. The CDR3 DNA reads TGTGCCAGCAGCTTGGTTCGGACTAGCGACACCTACGAGCAGTACTTC. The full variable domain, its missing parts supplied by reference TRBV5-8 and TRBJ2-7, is EAGVTQSPTHLIKTRGQQATLRCSPISGHTSVYWYQQALGLGLQFLLWYDEGEERNRGNFPPRFSGRQFPNYSSELNVNALELEDSALYLCASSLVRTSDTYEQYFGPGTRLTVT.

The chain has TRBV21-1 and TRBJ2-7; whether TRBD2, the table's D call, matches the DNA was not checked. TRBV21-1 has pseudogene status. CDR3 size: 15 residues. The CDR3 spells CASSKRPTRRAEQYF. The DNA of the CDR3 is TGTGCCAGCAGCAAACGACCCACCAGGAGGGCCGAGCAGTACTTC.

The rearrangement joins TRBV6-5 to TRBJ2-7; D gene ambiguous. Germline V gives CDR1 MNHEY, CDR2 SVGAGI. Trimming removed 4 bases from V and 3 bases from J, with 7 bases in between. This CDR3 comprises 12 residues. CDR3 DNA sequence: TGTGCCAGCAGTTTAGACAACTACGAGCAGTACTTC. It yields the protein CASSLDNYEQYF.

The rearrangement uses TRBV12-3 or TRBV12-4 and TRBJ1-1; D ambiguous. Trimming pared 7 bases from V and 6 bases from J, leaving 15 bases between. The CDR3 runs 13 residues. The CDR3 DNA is TGTGCCAGCAACACCCCCCCGGGATCTGAAGCTTTCTTT. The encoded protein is CASNTPPGSEAFF.

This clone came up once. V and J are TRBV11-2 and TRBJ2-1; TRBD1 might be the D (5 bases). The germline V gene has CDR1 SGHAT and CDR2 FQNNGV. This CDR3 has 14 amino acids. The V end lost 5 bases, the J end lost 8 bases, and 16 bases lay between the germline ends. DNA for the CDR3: TGTGCCAGCAGCGTCGCCCAGGGTGGATATGAGCAGTTCTTC. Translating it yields CASSVAQGGYEQFF.

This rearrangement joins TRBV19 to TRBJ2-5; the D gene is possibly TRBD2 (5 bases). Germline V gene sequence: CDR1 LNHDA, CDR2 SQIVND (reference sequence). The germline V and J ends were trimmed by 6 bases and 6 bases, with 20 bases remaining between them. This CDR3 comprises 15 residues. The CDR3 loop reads CASRGRGMATQTQYF. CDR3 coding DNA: TGTGCCAGTAGGGGAAGAGGGATGGCGACACAGACCCAGTACTTC.

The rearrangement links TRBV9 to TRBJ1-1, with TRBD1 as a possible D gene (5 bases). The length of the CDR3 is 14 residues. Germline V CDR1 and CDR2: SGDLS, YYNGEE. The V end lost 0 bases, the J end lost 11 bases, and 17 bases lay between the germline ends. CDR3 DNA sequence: TGTGCCAGCAGCGTAGCCGGCAGTCCGGGACTCGCTTTCTTT. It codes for CASSVAGSPGLAFF.

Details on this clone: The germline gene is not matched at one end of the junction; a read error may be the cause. CDR3 loop: CASSPGAGGAF. CDR3 bases: TGTGCCAGCAGCCCAGGGGCGGGCGGCGCCTTC. The chain joins TRBV11-2 to TRBJ1-2, with D possibly being TRBD1 (6 bases). Germline V gives CDR1 SGHAT, CDR2 FQNNGV. CDR3 length equals 11 residues.

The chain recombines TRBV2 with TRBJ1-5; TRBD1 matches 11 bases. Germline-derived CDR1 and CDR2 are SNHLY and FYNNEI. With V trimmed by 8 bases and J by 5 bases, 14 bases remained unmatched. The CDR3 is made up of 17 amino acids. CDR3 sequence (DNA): TGTGCCAGCGGAAGGACAGGGGGCTTAGGAAATTATCAGCCCCAGCATTTT. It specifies CASGRTGGLGNYQPQHF.

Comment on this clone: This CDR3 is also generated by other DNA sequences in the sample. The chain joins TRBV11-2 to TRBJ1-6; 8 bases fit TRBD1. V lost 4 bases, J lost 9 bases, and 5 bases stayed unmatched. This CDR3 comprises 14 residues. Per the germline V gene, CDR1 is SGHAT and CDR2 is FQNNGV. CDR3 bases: TGTGCCAGCAGCTCCGGACAGGGAAGTTCACCCCTCCACTTT. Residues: CASSSGQGSSPLHF.

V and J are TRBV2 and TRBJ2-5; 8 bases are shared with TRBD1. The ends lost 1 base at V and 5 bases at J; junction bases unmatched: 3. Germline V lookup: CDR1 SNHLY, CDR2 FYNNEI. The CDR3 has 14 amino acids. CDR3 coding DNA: TGTGCCAGCAGTGAAGGACAGGGGAGGGAGACCCAGTACTTC. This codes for CASSEGQGRETQYF.

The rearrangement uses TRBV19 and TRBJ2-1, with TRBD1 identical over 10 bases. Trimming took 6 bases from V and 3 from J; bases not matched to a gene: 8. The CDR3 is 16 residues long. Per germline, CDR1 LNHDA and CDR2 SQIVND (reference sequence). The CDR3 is CASRGTWTGGYNEQFF. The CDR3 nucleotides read TGTGCCAGTAGGGGGACCTGGACAGGGGGCTACAATGAGCAGTTCTTC.

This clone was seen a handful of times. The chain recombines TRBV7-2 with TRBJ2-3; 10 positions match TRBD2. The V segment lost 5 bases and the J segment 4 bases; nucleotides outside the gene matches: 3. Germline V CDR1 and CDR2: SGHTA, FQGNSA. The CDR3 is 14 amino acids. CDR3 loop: CASSPGLAADTQYF. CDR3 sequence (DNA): TGTGCCAGCAGCCCCGGACTAGCGGCAGATACGCAGTATTTT.

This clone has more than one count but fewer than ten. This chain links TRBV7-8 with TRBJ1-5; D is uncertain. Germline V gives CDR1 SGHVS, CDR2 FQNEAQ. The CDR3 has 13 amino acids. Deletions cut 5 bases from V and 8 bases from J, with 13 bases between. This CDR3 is CASSHQGLKPQHF. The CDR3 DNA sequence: TGTGCCAGCAGCCATCAAGGACTAAAGCCCCAGCATTTT.

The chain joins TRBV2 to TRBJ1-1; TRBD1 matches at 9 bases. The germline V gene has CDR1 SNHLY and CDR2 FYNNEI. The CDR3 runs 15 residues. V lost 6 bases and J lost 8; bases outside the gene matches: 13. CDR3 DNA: TGTGCCAGCAGCGCCGATACAGGGGGCGCGGGGGAAGCTTTCTTT. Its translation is CASSADTGGAGEAFF. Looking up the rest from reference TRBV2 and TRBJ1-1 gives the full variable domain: EPEVTQTPSHQVTQMGQEVILRCVPISNHLYFYWYRQILGQKVEFLVSFYNNEISEKSEIFDDQFSVERPDGSNFTLKIRSTKLEDSAMYFCASSADTGGAGEAFFGQGTRLTVV.

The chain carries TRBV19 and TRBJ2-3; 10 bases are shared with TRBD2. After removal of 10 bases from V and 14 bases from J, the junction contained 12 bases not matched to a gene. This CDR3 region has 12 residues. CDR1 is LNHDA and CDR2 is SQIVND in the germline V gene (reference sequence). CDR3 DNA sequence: TGTGCCACGAAAGCGGGAGGGCCTGGTACGTATTTT. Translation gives CATKAGGPGTYF.

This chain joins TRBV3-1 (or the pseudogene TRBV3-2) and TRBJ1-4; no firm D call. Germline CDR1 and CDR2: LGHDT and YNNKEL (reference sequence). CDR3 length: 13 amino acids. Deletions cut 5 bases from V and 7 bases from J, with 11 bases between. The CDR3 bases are TGTGCCAGCAGCGGGAGGTTTGGTGAAAAACTGTTTTTT. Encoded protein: CASSGRFGEKLFF.